This TCR beta chain was identified in a study of shared clonotypes between healthy human individuals. In the naive CD8 group, cells lacked CD45RO and were positively selected for CCR7, so terminally differentiated effector memory CD45RA+ cells were left out. Profiling relied on immunoSEQ multiplex PCR, and the TCRdb table lists in-frame clones only, not all of them. The sample holds 560,000 or so clones, approximately 96% seen once. This clonotype was sampled from a woman in her 30s in good health. Material: naive CD8+ T cells sorted from blood.

The chain's CDR3 is CASSMKTSSSYNEQFF. CDR3 bases: TGTGCCAGCAGCATGAAGACTAGCAGCTCCTACAATGAGCAGTTCTTC. The V and J genes are TRBV5-5 and TRBJ2-1; 7 bases agree with TRBD2. The trim removed 4 bases at V and 0 bases at J, leaving 7 bases unmatched. Germline V lookup: CDR1 SGHKS, CDR2 YYEKEE (reference sequence). This CDR3 has 16 residues.